This T cell receptor (beta chain) was captured in a study of T-cell reconstitution after alpha-beta-depleted transplantation in children. Unique molecular identifiers tagged the TCRbeta library. One entry per CDR3 protein results from TCRdb running MiXCR on the PCR reads. The table lists 500,000 to 600,000 distinct CDR3 sequences, about 30% of them singletons. V dropped 3 bases and J dropped 4; count of bases not matched to a gene: 5. The CDR3 runs to 14 residues. In germline, CDR1 is MNHEY, CDR2 SMNVEV (reference sequence). The chain uses TRBV27 and TRBJ2-7; TRBD2 matches 8 bases. The sequences come from PBMCs from the stem cell graft donor, collected from the stem cell graft. The TCR comes from a human donor who donated a stem cell graft to a child with aplastic anemia. The CDR3 sequence: CASSLSGGRYEQYF. DNA of the CDR3: TGTGCCAGCAGTTTGTCGGGGGGGAGATACGAGCAGTACTTC.